The 21 T cell receptor beta chains below were found in one sample sequenced in a study of T cell repertoires in cytomegalovirus infection. TCRdb called the reads again in MiXCR, with one record for every CDR3 protein. The sample holds fewer than 950,000 distinct CDR3 sequences, over 25% seen once. For these TCRs, the target antigens are not known. The sample was cultured CD8+ T cells from PBMCs, taken from culture after CMV antigen stimulation. All receptors come from a human donor in good health (CMV status not recorded). Some clones in this sample may be carry-over from other donors' samples.

This clonotype occurred a few times. The chain recombines TRBV27 with TRBJ2-1, with TRBD2 identical over 11 bases. This CDR3 region has 16 residues. The germline gives CDR1 MNHEY, CDR2 SMNVEV (reference sequence). J gave up 3 bases and V 8 bases, and 9 bases lay outside the gene matches. CDR3 nucleotide sequence: TGTGCCAGCGTTCCCGGGACTAGCGGCCACTACAATGAGCAGTTCTTC. This codes for CASVPGTSGHYNEQFF.

This clonotype turned up a few times. This chain joins TRBV5-6 and TRBJ1-1; 10 positions match TRBD1. This CDR3 is 17 amino acids long. Germline trimming cut 3 bases from V and 4 bases from J; bases unmatched to any gene: 12. CDR1 and CDR2 (germline): SGHDT, YYEEEE. The CDR3 protein is CASSWGGQGSWGTEAFF. The CDR3 DNA reads as TGTGCCAGCAGCTGGGGGGGACAGGGGTCTTGGGGCACTGAAGCTTTCTTT.

The CDR3 reads CASSLSPPAAYGYTF. The CDR3 DNA is TGTGCCAGCAGTTTATCTCCACCGGCGGCCTATGGCTACACCTTC. The J gene is TRBJ1-2, the V gene TRBV28; D is undetermined. The ends were cut back, 1 base at V and 4 bases at J, with 13 bases in the middle. In germline, CDR1 is MDHEN, CDR2 SYDVKM. The CDR3 runs 15 residues.

The chain employs TRBV6-5 and TRBJ2-1; D is perhaps TRBD2 (5 bases). This CDR3 region has 13 residues. Trimming pared 5 bases from V and 10 bases from J, leaving 15 bases between. Germline lookup yields CDR1 MNHEY and CDR2 SVGAGI. The CDR3 nucleotides read TGTGCCAGCAGTCCTTCGGGGATTAGAGAGCAGTTCTTC. This translates into CASSPSGIREQFF.

This clonotype was found a few times. The chain combines TRBV14 with TRBJ2-6; 8 bases map to TRBD1. V trimming: 4 bases; J trimming: 4 bases; junction bases outside the gene matches: 15. The CDR3 has 19 amino acids. Germline CDR1 reads SGHDN; CDR2 reads FVKESK. The CDR3 sequence: CASSPPLRTGTAGANVLTF. The CDR3 DNA follows: TGTGCCAGCAGCCCCCCTCTGCGGACAGGGACTGCCGGGGCCAACGTCCTGACTTTC.

This chain links TRBV7-9 with TRBJ1-2, with unresolved D. The CDR3 length is 14 residues. Germline-derived CDR1 and CDR2 are SEHNR and FQNEAQ (reference sequence). V was pared by 5 bases and J by 5 bases, with 15 bases between. As DNA, the CDR3 is TGTGCCAGCAGCCGCGGAACCATCTTTTATGGCTACACCTTC. Its protein product is CASSRGTIFYGYTF.

The chain joins TRBV12-3 or TRBV12-4 to TRBJ2-2; TRBD2 might be the D (5 bases). The CDR3 loop spans 14 amino acids. The V end lost 7 bases, the J end lost 7 bases, and 16 bases lay between the germline ends. For the CDR3, the DNA is TGTGCCAGCACCGCAATAGAGGGTATCGGGGAGCTGTTTTTT. It codes for CASTAIEGIGELFF.

This clonotype has only one observation. The chain employs TRBV3-1 and TRBJ2-6; D unresolved. The CDR3 has 19 residues. The germline V and J ends were trimmed by 0 bases and 0 bases, with 15 bases remaining between them. Germline values: CDR1 LGHDT, CDR2 YNNKEL (reference sequence). The CDR3 bases are TGTGCCAGCAGCCAAGATCGAAGGAGCTCCTCCTCTGGGGCCAACGTCCTGACTTTC. It is translated as CASSQDRRSSSSGANVLTF. Full variable domain (outside the CDR3, taken from reference TRBV3-1 and TRBJ2-6): DTAVSQTPKYLVTQMGNDKSIKCEQNLGHDTMYWYKQDSKKFLKIMFSYNNKELIINETVPNRFSPKSPDKAHLNLHINSLELGDSAVYFCASSQDRRSSSSGANVLTFGAGSRLTVL.

V is TRBV9 and J is TRBJ1-2; unclear D gene. V shed 4 bases and J shed 3 bases, with 16 bases lying between them. The CDR3 is 15 residues long. CDR1 is SGDLS and CDR2 is YYNGEE in the germline V gene. In DNA form, the CDR3 reads TGTGCCAGCAGCCTCACCGTCGTTGGGCACTATGGCTACACCTTC. It yields the protein CASSLTVVGHYGYTF.

J is TRBJ1-5 and V is TRBV5-6; tentatively, D is TRBD1 (5 bases). V was cut by 1 base and J by 0 bases, with 8 bases left in between. This CDR3 is built from 15 residues. Germline lookup yields CDR1 SGHDT and CDR2 YYEEEE. CDR3 region: CASSLMGLSNQPQHF. The CDR3 nucleotides read TGTGCCAGCAGCTTGATGGGACTTAGCAATCAGCCCCAGCATTTT.

V gene TRBV9 combines with J gene TRBJ2-3; possible D gene TRBD2, 7 bases. CDR3 length: 16 residues. The V and J ends lost 0 bases and 2 bases respectively, with 13 bases between them. Germline CDR1 SGDLS, CDR2 YYNGEE. The CDR3 bases are TGTGCCAGCAGCGTAGCCGGGCGGGGGCTCACAGATACGCAGTATTTT. Encoded protein: CASSVAGRGLTDTQYF.

This clonotype has a handful of counts. The gene calls are TRBV27 and TRBJ2-3; D is undetermined. CDR3 length equals 15 residues. V lost 5 bases to trimming and J lost 4 bases, with 16 bases between them. The germline V gene encodes CDR1 MNHEY and CDR2 SMNVEV (reference sequence). The DNA for the CDR3 is TGTGCCAGCAGTCTCAAAACCCATCTAGCAGATACGCAGTATTTT. The encoded protein is CASSLKTHLADTQYF.

This chain uses TRBV7-9 with TRBJ1-1; 9 bases match TRBD1. Trimming took 2 bases from V and 3 from J; bases not matched to a gene: 10. The CDR3 totals 17 residues. Germline V gene data show CDR1 as SEHNR and CDR2 as FQNEAQ (reference sequence). The CDR3: CASSLTVTGGADTEAFF. As DNA, the CDR3 is TGTGCCAGCAGCTTAACAGTCACAGGGGGCGCAGACACTGAAGCTTTCTTT.

At least ten counts were recorded for this clonotype. The J gene is TRBJ1-4, the V gene TRBV7-2; 7 positions agree with TRBD1. In germline, CDR1 is SGHTA, CDR2 FQGNSA. V shed 3 bases and J 4 bases; nucleotides not matched to a gene: 5. The CDR3 has 15 residues. CDR3: CASSFSGTVNEKLFF. CDR3 bases: TGTGCCAGCAGCTTTTCCGGGACAGTTAATGAAAAACTGTTTTTT.

The chain is built from TRBV7-2 and TRBJ2-7; D is perhaps TRBD2 (6 bases). CDR1 and CDR2 (germline): SGHTA, FQGNSA. V was pared by 5 bases and J by 3 bases, with 11 bases between. This CDR3 region has 13 residues. CDR3 DNA sequence: TGTGCCAGCAGCCCCGGCGGGATCTACGAGCAGTACGTC. Protein sequence: CASSPGGIYEQYV.

This clonotype has more than one count but fewer than ten. The junction shows a germline mismatch at one end, possibly a read error. The chain is built from TRBV5-3 and TRBJ1-1; D is uncertain. TRBV5-3 has ORF status, its function being uncertain. This CDR3 comprises 18 residues. CDR3 residues: CASSLRQVTGPLNTEAFF. CDR3 nucleotide sequence: TGTGCCAGCAGCTTGCGGCAGGTGACCGGACCTCTGAACACTGAAGCTTTCTTT.

This clonotype was counted only a few times. This CDR3 reads CASRASGVRETGELFF. The CDR3 DNA reads as TGTGCCAGCAGGGCCAGCGGAGTCAGGGAGACCGGGGAGCTGTTTTTT. The rearrangement links TRBV14 to TRBJ2-2; either TRBD1 or TRBD2 may fit D (5 bases each). Germline V gene data show CDR1 as SGHDN and CDR2 as FVKESK. V was trimmed by 6 bases and J by 5 bases, leaving 19 bases between them. This CDR3 has 16 residues.

This clonotype was seen only a few times. The gene calls are TRBV19 and TRBJ2-1; D possibly corresponds to TRBD1 (6 bases). CDR1 and CDR2 from the germline V gene are LNHDA and SQIVND (reference sequence). This CDR3 contains 14 residues. Trimming cost V 7 bases and J 1 base, with 11 bases left between them. This chain's CDR3 is CASNTGRSYNEQFF. The DNA of the CDR3 is TGTGCCAGTAACACAGGGCGATCCTACAATGAGCAGTTCTTC.

The chain joins TRBV4-1 to TRBJ2-7; the D gene is possibly TRBD1 (6 bases). CDR1 is MGHRA and CDR2 is YSYEKL in the germline V gene. The V end lost 1 base, the J end lost 3 bases, and 13 bases lay between the germline ends. This CDR3 has 15 residues. CDR3 sequence (DNA): TGCGCCAGCAGCCAAGCGTCCGGGACACTCTACGAGCAGTACTTC. It codes for CASSQASGTLYEQYF.

The chain carries TRBV27 and TRBJ1-4; D is unclear. Trimming cost V 6 bases and J 6 bases, with 11 bases left between them. This CDR3 is 13 amino acids long. Germline CDR1 reads MNHEY; CDR2 reads SMNVEV (reference sequence). The CDR3 nucleotides are TGTGCCAGCAGACGAGGAGTTTATGAAAAACTGTTTTTT. Protein sequence: CASRRGVYEKLFF.

The chain is built from TRBV12-3 or TRBV12-4 and TRBJ2-3, with D possibly being TRBD2 (6 bases). The CDR3 has 13 amino acids. Trimming cost V 9 bases and J 5 bases, with 15 bases left between them. CDR3 sequence (DNA): TGTGCCAGTTCACGGCGGGGCGGAGATACGCAGTATTTT. Translation gives CASSRRGGDTQYF.